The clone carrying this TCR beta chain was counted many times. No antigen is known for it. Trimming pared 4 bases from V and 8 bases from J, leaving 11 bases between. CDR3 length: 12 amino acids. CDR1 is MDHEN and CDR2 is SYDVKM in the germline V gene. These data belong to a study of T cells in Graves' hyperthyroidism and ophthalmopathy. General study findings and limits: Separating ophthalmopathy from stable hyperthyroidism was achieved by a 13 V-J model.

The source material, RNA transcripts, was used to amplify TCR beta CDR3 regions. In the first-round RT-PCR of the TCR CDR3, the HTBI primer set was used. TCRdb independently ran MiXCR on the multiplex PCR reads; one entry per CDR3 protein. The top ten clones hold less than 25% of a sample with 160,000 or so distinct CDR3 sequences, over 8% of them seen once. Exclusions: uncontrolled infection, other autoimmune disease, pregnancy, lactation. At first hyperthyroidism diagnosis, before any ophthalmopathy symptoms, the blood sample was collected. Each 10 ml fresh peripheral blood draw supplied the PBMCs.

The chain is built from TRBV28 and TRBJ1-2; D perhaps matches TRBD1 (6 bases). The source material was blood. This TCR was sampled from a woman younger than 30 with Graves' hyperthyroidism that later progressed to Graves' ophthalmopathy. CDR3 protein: CASSSPGVGYTF. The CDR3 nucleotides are TGTGCCAGCAGTTCCCCAGGGGTCGGCTACACCTTC.